One sample yielded the 32 T cell receptor beta chains listed below, sequenced in a study of OX40 agonist ivuxolimab in advanced cancers. Library preparation employed the immunoSEQ multiplex PCR assay. The table comes from immuneACCESS by way of TCRdb, which keeps in-frame sequences with V and J called. Part of the clones is missing from these tables; in studies checked, under half for an unresolved V gene and the rest for unknown reasons. The sample table shows around 82,000 clones, and 88% are seen once. Clones ranked in the top ten supply approximately 0.43% of the sample. The sequenced sample was CD4+ or CD8+ T cells sorted from blood, obtained in a trial of the OX40 agonist ivuxolimab. The receptors come from an adult with an advanced solid tumor such as melanoma, head and neck, liver or kidney cancer.

This chain uses TRBV2 with TRBJ2-3; 8 bases fit TRBD1. From germline, CDR1 is SNHLY and CDR2 FYNNEI. The CDR3 sequence is 15 residues long. V gave up 5 bases and J gave up 5 bases; unmatched junction bases: 9. The CDR3 region has the DNA TGTGCCAGCAGTCCTGGACAGGGCCGGGGAGATACGCAGTATTTT. Encoded protein: CASSPGQGRGDTQYF.

The rearrangement joins TRBV9 to TRBJ1-4; no firm D call. Trimming left V 6 bases short and J 3 bases short, with 15 bases between. Germline V gene lookup returns CDR1 SGDLS and CDR2 YYNGEE. The CDR3 is 15 residues long. The CDR3 here is CASTTNVGANEKLFF. The CDR3 DNA follows: TGTGCCAGCACCACTAATGTAGGAGCTAATGAAAAACTGTTTTTT.

This clone was counted only a few times. The gene calls are TRBV28 and TRBJ1-3, with D perhaps TRBD1 (5 bases). This CDR3 is 16 amino acids long. V was cut by 10 bases and J by 3 bases, with 22 bases left in between. Germline-derived CDR1 and CDR2 are MDHEN and SYDVKM. CDR3 protein: CATSRPPGASGNTIYF. CDR3 coding DNA: TGTGCCACCTCTAGGCCACCCGGGGCGAGTGGAAACACCATATATTTT.

The V and J genes are TRBV10-3 and TRBJ1-1; D ambiguous. V gave up 10 bases and J gave up 6 bases, with 12 bases separating them. The CDR3 consists of 11 residues. Germline V CDR1 and CDR2: ENHRY, SYGVKD. CDR3 coding DNA: TGTGCCACAAGGGAGGCGGCTGAAGCTTTCTTT. It translates to CATREAAEAFF.

This clone was seen just once. The chain combines TRBV7-2 with TRBJ2-3; D gene unclear. In germline, CDR1 is SGHTA, CDR2 FQGNSA. V was clipped by 5 bases and J by 0 bases, with 3 bases between them. CDR3 length: 12 residues. The CDR3 bases are TGTGCCAGCAGCCCAAGCACAGATACGCAGTATTTT. Its protein is CASSPSTDTQYF.

J is TRBJ2-7 and V is TRBV7-2, with D maybe TRBD1 (6 bases). Trimming left V 0 bases short and J 6 bases short, with 12 bases between. This CDR3 is built from 14 residues. Germline values: CDR1 SGHTA, CDR2 FQGNSA. The CDR3 loop is CASSLAGTPSEQYF. CDR3 coding DNA: TGTGCCAGCAGCTTAGCTGGGACACCGTCCGAGCAGTACTTC.

The rearrangement joins TRBV4-2 to TRBJ2-2, with D possibly matching TRBD2 (6 bases). Germline lookup yields CDR1 LGHNA and CDR2 YNFKEQ. Between the trimmed V and J ends, which lost 2 bases and 1 base, there was a span of 8 bases. The CDR3 extends over 15 amino acids. The CDR3 protein is CASSQMGGNTGELFF. The CDR3 nucleotides are TGTGCCAGCAGCCAAATGGGGGGGAACACCGGGGAGCTGTTTTTT.

The V gene is TRBV6-1, the J gene TRBJ2-3; unclear D gene. The CDR3 is made up of 15 amino acids. V was trimmed by 2 bases and J by 1 base, leaving 10 bases between them. CDR1 MNHNS and CDR2 SASEGT come from the germline V gene. In DNA, the CDR3 is TGTGCCAGCAGTGAACCTGTTGGGGGCACAGATACGCAGTATTTT. Protein: CASSEPVGGTDTQYF.

V and J are TRBV15 and TRBJ1-2, with D uncertain. The V gene lost 1 base and the J gene lost 6 bases, with 9 bases spanning the gap. Germline CDR1 LNHNV, CDR2 YYDKDF (reference sequence). This CDR3 comprises 13 residues. The CDR3 bases are TGTGCCACCAGCAGAGGGGCTGGGGATGGCTACACCTTC. Translating gives CATSRGAGDGYTF.

V is TRBV19 and J is TRBJ1-1, with D tentatively TRBD1 (5 bases). CDR1 and CDR2 from the germline V gene are LNHDA and SQIVND (reference sequence). The CDR3 runs 15 residues. V was cut by 1 base and J by 1 base, with 10 bases left in between. CDR3 protein: CASSIVSGQNTEAFF. The CDR3 coding sequence is TGTGCCAGTAGTATAGTATCAGGGCAGAACACTGAAGCTTTCTTT.

Only a few counts were recorded for this clone. The rearrangement links TRBV29-1 to TRBJ1-1; the D is unclear. Per the germline V gene, CDR1 is SQVTM and CDR2 is ANQGSEA. V shed 4 bases and J shed 0 bases, with 6 bases lying between them. The CDR3 runs to 12 residues. The DNA for the CDR3 is TGCAGCGTTGTTTACATGAACACTGAAGCTTTCTTT. Its translation is CSVVYMNTEAFF.

The J gene is TRBJ2-5, the V gene TRBV7-2; D unclear. Trimming removed 6 bases at V and 5 bases at J, with 16 bases between. CDR3 length: 14 residues. Germline CDR1 SGHTA, CDR2 FQGNSA. The CDR3 here is CASRGLGGMETQYF. Written as DNA, the CDR3 is TGTGCCAGCAGAGGGCTAGGTGGTATGGAGACCCAGTACTTC.

As concerns this clone: The conserved closing phenylalanine or tryptophan is absent in this CDR3, likely reflecting a read error. The CDR3 DNA is TGTGCCAGCAGTGAAGAGAGGTTGAGCTCCTATAATTCACCCCTCCACCTT. This codes for CASSEERLSSYNSPLHL. The genes are TRBV6-1 and TRBJ1-6; no firm D call. CDR1 MNHNS and CDR2 SASEGT come from the germline V gene. This CDR3 is 17 amino acids long. V lost 1 base and J 0 bases, leaving 10 bases between the germline ends.

This chain joins TRBV7-8 and TRBJ1-2; D call uncertain. Trimming stripped 5 bases from V and 8 bases from J, with 18 bases between. The CDR3 sequence is 14 residues long. Germline CDR1 is SGHVS and CDR2 is FQNEAQ. CDR3 residues: CASSAGPSKSGYTF. The CDR3 DNA is TGTGCCAGCAGCGCCGGGCCGAGTAAGAGCGGCTACACCTTC. The full variable domain, its missing parts supplied by reference TRBV7-8 and TRBJ1-2, is GAGVSQSPRYKVAKRGQDVALRCDPISGHVSLFWYQQALGQGPEFLTYFQNEAQLDKSGLPSDRFFAERPEGSVSTLKIQRTQQEDSAVYLCASSAGPSKSGYTFGSGTRLTVV.

The chain combines TRBV9 with TRBJ1-4; no firm D call. Germline V gene lookup returns CDR1 SGDLS and CDR2 YYNGEE. There are 14 residues in the CDR3. Trimming stripped 4 bases from V and 4 bases from J, with 11 bases between. CDR3 DNA: TGTGCCAGCAGCCCAACGAGTTATAATGAAAAACTGTTTTTT. Amino acids: CASSPTSYNEKLFF.

The table lists this clone with a few counts. The rearrangement joins TRBV5-1 to TRBJ2-1, with 7 bases identical to TRBD1. This CDR3 is built from 14 residues. Trimming cost V 2 bases and J 7 bases; bases outside gene matches: 6. Germline lookup yields CDR1 SGHRS and CDR2 YFSETQ. The CDR3 spells CASSLRTGRNEQFF. DNA for the CDR3: TGCGCCAGCAGCTTACGGACAGGCCGGAATGAGCAGTTCTTC.

In its sample, this clone was seen once. J is TRBJ1-1 and V is TRBV18, with 10 nucleotides matching TRBD1. Germline CDR1 reads KGHSH; CDR2 reads LQKENI. The CDR3 sequence is 15 residues long. The J segment lost 3 bases and the V segment lost 3 bases, leaving 4 bases of the junction unmatched. CDR3 region: CASSPSTGGHTEAFF. CDR3 DNA sequence: TGTGCCAGCTCACCGTCGACAGGGGGCCACACTGAAGCTTTCTTT.

The chain links TRBV9 to TRBJ1-1; D is ambiguous. The CDR3 runs 16 residues. Trimming took 4 bases from V and 1 from J, leaving 17 bases between them. The germline CDR1 and CDR2 sequences are SGDLS and YYNGEE. The CDR3 region has the DNA TGTGCCAGCAGCTCCCCTTTAGGGAGCCAGAACACTGAAGCTTTCTTT. Amino acid sequence: CASSSPLGSQNTEAFF.

V usage is TRBV5-1 and J usage is TRBJ1-2, with unresolved D. Trimming took 0 bases from V and 4 from J, leaving 7 bases between them. The CDR3 loop spans 13 amino acids. Germline loops: CDR1 SGHRS, CDR2 YFSETQ. CDR3 region: CASSLEAAYGYTF. CDR3 sequence (DNA): TGCGCCAGCAGCTTGGAGGCAGCCTATGGCTACACCTTC.

This clone has just one count. The chain employs TRBV5-4 and TRBJ2-1, with D hard to call. The CDR3 runs to 14 residues. CDR1 is SGHNT, CDR2 YYREEE, per germline (reference sequence). Trimming took 2 bases from V and 9 from J, leaving 15 bases between them. This chain's CDR3 is CASSFPENKAEQFF. The CDR3 bases are TGTGCCAGCAGCTTCCCAGAGAATAAGGCTGAGCAGTTCTTC. The entire variable domain, with the rest obtained from reference TRBV5-4 and TRBJ2-1, is as follows: ETGVTQSPTHLIKTRGQQVTLRCSSQSGHNTVSWYQQALGQGPQFIFQYYREEENGRGNFPPRFSGLQFPNYSSELNVNALELDDSALYLCASSFPENKAEQFFGPGTRLTVL.

CDR3 nucleotide sequence: TGCGCCAGCAGCTTGGAGGGGGGCCGTGGCACAGATACGCAGTATTTT. Translating it yields CASSLEGGRGTDTQYF. V usage is TRBV5-1 and J usage is TRBJ2-3; D may correspond to TRBD1 or TRBD2 (6 bases each). Germline V CDR1 and CDR2: SGHRS, YFSETQ. CDR3 length: 16 residues. The V and J ends lost 0 bases and 1 base respectively, with 12 bases between them.

The chain combines TRBV7-9 with TRBJ2-3; D unclear. Germline V gene data show CDR1 as SEHNR and CDR2 as FQNEAQ (reference sequence). The ends were cut back, 4 bases at V and 0 bases at J, with 11 bases in the middle. The CDR3 loop spans 15 amino acids. CDR3 amino acids: CASSSYTASTDTQYF. The CDR3 nucleotides read TGTGCCAGCAGCTCGTACACGGCCAGCACAGATACGCAGTATTTT.

The chain joins TRBV7-9 to TRBJ2-7, with D unresolved. Trimming pared 4 bases from V and 2 bases from J, leaving 12 bases between. This CDR3 is built from 14 residues. Germline V gene data show CDR1 as SEHNR and CDR2 as FQNEAQ (reference sequence). The CDR3 DNA reads TGTGCCAGCAGCTGGCTATCCGGGCCCTACGAGCAGTACTTC. The encoded protein is CASSWLSGPYEQYF.

The CDR3 DNA reads TGTGCCAGCAGCTTAACCCGCCAAGAGACCCAGTACTTC. Translated: CASSLTRQETQYF. The chain joins TRBV5-5 to TRBJ2-5; D uncertain. The CDR3 is made up of 13 amino acids. CDR1 is SGHKS, CDR2 YYEKEE, per germline (reference sequence). Trimming left V 2 bases short and J 1 base short, with 6 bases between.

The rearrangement joins TRBV5-4 to TRBJ1-5; TRBD1 agrees at 10 bases. The J segment lost 5 bases and the V segment lost 4 bases, leaving 6 bases of the junction unmatched. Germline V gene data show CDR1 as SGHNT and CDR2 as YYREEE (reference sequence). The CDR3 loop spans 15 amino acids. The CDR3 nucleotides are TGTGCCAGCAGCGAAGACAGGGGGCAGGATCAGCCCCAGCATTTT. This codes for CASSEDRGQDQPQHF.

The chain uses TRBV5-5 and TRBJ2-1, with D possibly called TRBD1 or TRBD2 (6 bases each). The germline gives CDR1 SGHKS, CDR2 YYEKEE (reference sequence). With 2 bases removed from V and 7 bases from J, the gap between germline ends came to 16 bases. This CDR3 region has 15 residues. The CDR3 sequence: CASSLGGGLRNEQFF. The DNA of the CDR3 is TGTGCCAGCAGCTTAGGTGGGGGGCTACGGAATGAGCAGTTCTTC.

This chain links TRBV15 with TRBJ2-3; tentative D call: TRBD2 (6 bases). V was shortened by 4 bases and J by 2 bases, with 16 bases between the two germline ends. Looked up from germline, CDR1 is LNHNV and CDR2 is YYDKDF (reference sequence). The CDR3 loop spans 16 amino acids. CDR3 bases: TGTGCCACCAGCAACGGGAGAGGGAGCTCCACAGATACGCAGTATTTT. It yields the protein CATSNGRGSSTDTQYF.

The chain carries TRBV5-8 and TRBJ2-7, with 9 bases lining up with TRBD1. The germline V gene encodes CDR1 SGHTS and CDR2 YDEGEE. The V and J ends lost 2 bases and 3 bases, in that order; junction bases with no gene match: 3. The CDR3 has 14 residues. Here the CDR3 DNA reads TGTGCCAGCAGCTTACCGGGACAGGGCTACGAGCAGTACTTC. Translation gives CASSLPGQGYEQYF.

The chain links TRBV19 to TRBJ2-7; D is unclear. V was cut by 3 bases and J by 0 bases, with 6 bases left in between. The CDR3 runs to 13 residues. Germline-derived CDR1 and CDR2 are LNHDA and SQIVND (reference sequence). The CDR3 DNA is TGTGCCAGTAGTATGACGGGCTCCTACGAGCAGTACTTC. It specifies CASSMTGSYEQYF.

CDR3 coding DNA: TGTGCCAGCTCACGGGAGGGCAGGCCCCGGGATGGCTACACCTTC. Encoded protein: CASSREGRPRDGYTF. The V call is TRBV18, the J call TRBJ1-2; D unclear. Trimming cost V 4 bases and J 6 bases, with 18 bases left between them. Germline CDR1 is KGHSH and CDR2 is LQKENI. CDR3 length: 15 residues.

J is TRBJ1-2 and V is TRBV12-5; 10 bases line up with TRBD1. The V and J ends lost 5 bases and 3 bases, in that order; junction bases with no gene match: 6. Germline V gene lookup returns CDR1 LGHNT and CDR2 FRNRAP. The CDR3 is 15 amino acids. CDR3 protein: CASGARDRGDYGYTF. The CDR3 DNA reads TGTGCTAGTGGTGCCCGGGACAGGGGCGACTATGGCTACACCTTC.

With respect to this clone: The sample carries other DNA sequences with the same CDR3. The V and J genes are TRBV10-3 and TRBJ2-5; D is ambiguous. This CDR3 region has 11 residues. Trimming shortened V by 3 bases and J by 4 bases, and 3 bases separated the two germline ends. Per the germline V gene, CDR1 is ENHRY and CDR2 is SYGVKD. CDR3 sequence reads: CAISDGETQYF. The CDR3 DNA reads TGTGCCATCAGTGACGGAGAGACCCAGTACTTC.